This T cell receptor (beta chain) came from a study of T cells in Graves' hyperthyroidism and ophthalmopathy. Study-wide points: Blood samples included most of the expanded thyroid clonotypes exceeding 0.001. By a 13 V-J model, ophthalmopathy was set apart from stable hyperthyroidism.

Amplification of TCR beta CDR3 regions was performed using RNA transcripts as template. Primed by the HTBI set, a first-round RT-PCR was run on the TCR CDR3. TCRdb fed the multiplex PCR reads into MiXCR, producing one record per CDR3 protein. The sample records hundreds of thousands of distinct CDR3 sequences, roughly 17% being singletons. Trimming removed 5 bases from V and 4 bases from J; junction bases left unmatched: 5. The CDR3 sequence is 16 residues long. Germline V CDR1 and CDR2: SGHAT, FQNNGV. Many counts were recorded for this clonotype. Its antigen is undetermined. The study excluded patients with uncontrolled infection, other autoimmune disease, pregnancy or lactation.

The J gene is TRBJ2-2, the V gene TRBV11-2; 12 nucleotides agree with TRBD2. This clonotype was sampled from a woman aged 18-29 years with Graves' ophthalmopathy. Material for sequencing was blood. In nucleotides, the CDR3 is TGTGCCAGCAGCACCGGACTAGCGGGGTCCACCGGGGAGCTGTTTTTT. Protein product: CASSTGLAGSTGELFF.